The T cell receptor beta chain under discussion was sequenced for a study of cytomegalovirus exposure and HLA in healthy donors. Overall study findings and caveats: Presence/absence analyses took donor sequencing depth as roughly uniform. Productive rates of about 90% or about 30% were seen for most TCR beta V segments in an earlier analysis.

In the PCR, 60 Vbeta and 13 Jbeta primers were used. The protocol was immunoSEQ multiplex PCR, while the TCRdb copy is restricted to in-frame clones and leaves out a portion. The data hold about 160,000 clones, with around 77% observed a single time. A remark on this clone: What it binds is unknown. The junction does not match germline at one end; this may be a read error.

Germline values: CDR1 DFQATT, CDR2 SNEGSKA (reference sequence). The CDR3 consists of 8 residues. The sample comprised PBMCs. The receptor's source is a woman aged 25 to 39 in good health and CMV-seronegative. This chain links TRBV20-1 with TRBJ2-1, with D uncertain. The CDR3 DNA reads TGCAGTGCTAGAGGCTCGGTCTTC. This encodes CSARGSVF.